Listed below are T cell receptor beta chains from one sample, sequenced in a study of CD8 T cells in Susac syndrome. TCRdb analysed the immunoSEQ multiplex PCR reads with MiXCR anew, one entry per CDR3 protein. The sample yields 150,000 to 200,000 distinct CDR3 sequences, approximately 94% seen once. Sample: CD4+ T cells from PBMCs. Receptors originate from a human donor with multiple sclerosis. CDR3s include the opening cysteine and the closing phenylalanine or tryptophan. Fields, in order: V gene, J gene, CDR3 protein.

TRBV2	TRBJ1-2	CASSVANYGYTF
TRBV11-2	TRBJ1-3	CASSSNTGKRNTIYF
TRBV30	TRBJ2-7	CAWSGLGPLTAEQYF
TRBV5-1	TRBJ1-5	CASSLDPEDQPQHF
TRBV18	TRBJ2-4	CASSLPPGIAKNIQYF
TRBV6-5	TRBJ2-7	CASIIAGGTYEQYF
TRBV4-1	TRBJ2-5	CASPPAEETQYF
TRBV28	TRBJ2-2	CASSPGHLTGELFF
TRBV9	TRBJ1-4	CASSVSSVNEKLFF
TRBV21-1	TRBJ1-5	CASIPVGSGENQPQHF
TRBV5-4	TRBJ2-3	CASTGGRTDTQYF
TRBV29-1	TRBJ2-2	CSVGAGSGELFF
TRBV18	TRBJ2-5	CASSPMTAQETQYF
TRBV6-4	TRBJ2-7	CASSEGRIYEQYF
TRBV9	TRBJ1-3	CASSEGAGGNTIYF
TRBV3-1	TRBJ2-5	CASSQGYGETQYF
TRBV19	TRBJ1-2	CASSIDSYYGYTF
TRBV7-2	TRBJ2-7	CASSPPRTAYYEQYF
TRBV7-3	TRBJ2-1	CASSPRSGSLYEQFF
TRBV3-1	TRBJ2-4	CASSQANRPVSIQYF
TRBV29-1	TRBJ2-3	CSAGGEAGTDTQYF
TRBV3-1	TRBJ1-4	CASGTGNEKLFF
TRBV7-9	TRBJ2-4	CASSLEGKNIQYF
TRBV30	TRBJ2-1	CAWSSGEQFF
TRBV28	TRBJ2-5	CASSSPDRYETQYF
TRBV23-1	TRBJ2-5	CASTKPTTDRGQYF
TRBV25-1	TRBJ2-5	CASRTGDFETQYF
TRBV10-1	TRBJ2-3	CASSALGDTDTQYF
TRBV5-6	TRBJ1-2	CASRNEGVAGYGYTF
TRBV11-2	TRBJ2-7	CASSLDRGEQYF
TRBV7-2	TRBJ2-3	CASSSRLAGGTDTQYF
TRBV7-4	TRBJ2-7	CASRQPSPINFSYEQYF
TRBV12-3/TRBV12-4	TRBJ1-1	CASSFGGTMNTEAFF
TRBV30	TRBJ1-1	CAWKSLETEAFF
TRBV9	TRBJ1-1	CASSVDRVGTEAFF
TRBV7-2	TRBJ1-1	CASSPPGGKAFF
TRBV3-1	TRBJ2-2	CASRLTGGNTGELFF
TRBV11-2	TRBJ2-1	CASSSIRDGTGLNEQFF
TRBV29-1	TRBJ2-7	CSARRQASSYEQYF
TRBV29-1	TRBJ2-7	CSVETSRYEQYF
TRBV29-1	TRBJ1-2	CSASGSNYGYTF
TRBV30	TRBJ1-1	CAWNPNLFNTEAFF
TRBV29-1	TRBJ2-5	CSVERIGGKETQYF
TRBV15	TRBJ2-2	CATSRDLTYTGELFF
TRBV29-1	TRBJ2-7	CSVGTLREQYF
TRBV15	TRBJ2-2	CATSKDSIITGELFF
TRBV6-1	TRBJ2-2	CASSPLAQPRTGELFF
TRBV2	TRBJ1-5	CASSVGGGQPQHF
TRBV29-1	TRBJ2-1	CSVDTGGNEQFF
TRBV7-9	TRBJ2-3	CASSFPGRSTDTQYF
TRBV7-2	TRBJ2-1	CASSFGTKREQFF
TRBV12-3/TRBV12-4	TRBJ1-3	CASSSPGPGNTIYF
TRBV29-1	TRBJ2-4	CSVGGGQGYREYF